A selection of T cell receptor beta chains follows, all from one sample in a study of blood T cells in healthy people across ages. MiXCR, run by TCRdb on the 5' RACE reads, gives a single entry per CDR3 protein. The table lists 650,000 or so distinct CDR3 sequences, approximately 52% of them singletons, with 13% in the top ten. Material for sequencing was blood. The receptors derive from a woman older than 75 in good health. Both conserved end residues are part of each CDR3. The D gene is left open where the match is weak. The listing skips clone size in some rows; elsewhere it reads once, few, many or a size class.

v_gene	abundance	j_gene	d_gene	CDR3nt	CDR3aa
TRBV29-1	NA	TRBJ2-7	TRBD2	TGCAGCGTTGAAGACCCTAGCGGGAACCCCTACGAGCAGTACTTC	CSVEDPSGNPYEQYF
TRBV10-2	NA	TRBJ2-7	NA	TGCGCCAGCAGTGAGTCGGTGGACGGGGGCAATGAGCAGTACTTC	CASSESVDGGNEQYF
TRBV28	many	TRBJ2-7	NA	TGTGCCAGCAGCGGGAACCCGCTAGAGCAGTACTTC	CASSGNPLEQYF
TRBV29-1	many	TRBJ2-1	TRBD1	TGCAGCATCCGTGACAGGGGCTCCTACAATGAGCAGTTCTTC	CSIRDRGSYNEQFF
TRBV12-3/TRBV12-4	NA	TRBJ1-5	NA	TGTGCCAGCAGTTCCCAACGAACGGAGCCCCAGCATTTT	CASSSQRTEPQHF
TRBV29-1	NA	TRBJ2-5	NA	TGCAGCGTTGTTCGGGGCGAGGAGCAGTACTTC	CSVVRGEEQYF
TRBV20-1	NA	TRBJ2-5	TRBD1	TGCAGTGCTAGGACCCGACAGGGGGTAGGAGAGACCCAGTACTTC	CSARTRQGVGETQYF
TRBV20-1	NA	TRBJ2-5	TRBD2	TGCAGTGCTAGAGCCGTGGTAGCGGGACAGTACTTC	CSARAVVAGQYF
TRBV29-1	NA	TRBJ2-7	TRBD2	TGCAGCGTGGCCGGGACTAGCGGGATACGCTCCTACGAGCAGTACTTC	CSVAGTSGIRSYEQYF
TRBV18	many	TRBJ2-6	NA	TGTGCCAGCTCACTCAGCAGGGAGTCTGGGGCCAACGTCCTGACTTTC	CASSLSRESGANVLTF